This TCR beta chain emerged from a study of breast tumors, draining lymph nodes, adjacent tissues (dated by TCRdb to 2015 to 2016). Regarding the complete study: Breast cancer patients provided tumor, adjacent nontumor tissue and axillary lymph nodes, and the study compared the TCR beta repertoires across these three sources. In human breast cancer, the study set out to assess how tumor, surrounding tissue and draining lymph node repertoires relate to one another and whether T cells might be exchanged between them. Study-wide conclusions, independent of this receptor: Tumor T-cell repertoires showed less diversity than lymph node repertoires and more diversity than nontumor tissue repertoires, and tumor T-cell repertoires showed preferential V and J gene usage. Tumor and nontumor tissue repertoires were found to be significantly more similar in luminal-like than in basal-like breast cancer. The study presented the conclusion that tumor T cells originate in lymph nodes as consistent with a hypothesis, not as something directly demonstrated. The data were considered consistent with most tumor T cells being derived from the lymph node and subsequently expanding within tumor tissue.

Lymph node samples were obtained from the axillary draining lymph nodes of breast cancer patients. Sequenced using an Illumina HiSeq 2000. Multiplex PCR amplification was used to build the TCR beta chain libraries. The amplified TCR beta chain products were analyzed by high-throughput sequencing. The raw public data were reprocessed by TCRdb itself: fastp quality trimming at Q25, MiXCR clonotype calling, in-frame beta chains only. For every CDR3 protein sequence, its rows merge into one entry that carries the most common genes and DNA. This sample holds about 140,000 distinct CDR3 sequences; 32% were observed only once. The ten biggest clones cover 2.3% of the sample. Turning to this clonotype: There is no known antigen for this receptor. It has no much larger one-base neighbor in the sample; base qualities were not kept.

CDR1 and CDR2 are read off the germline V gene (reference sequence) as MNHNY and SVGAGI. Measured from the cysteine to the phenylalanine, the CDR3 is 13 residues long. This entry keeps only the CDR3 DNA: 39 bases, framed from base 1. V loses 8 bases, J loses 6 bases, and the germline ends lie 17 bases apart. The chain couples TRBV6-6 to TRBJ2-7; the D element could tentatively be TRBD1 or TRBD2, as 7 bases agree for each. The sequence derives from a female donor with breast cancer. Some clones in this sample may be carry-over from other donors' samples. The specimen sequenced was axillary lymph node tissue. Here the CDR3 is given as CASGRDSPCEQYF. The DNA reads TGTGCCAGCGGGAGGGACAGCCCTTGCGAGCAGTACTTC.